These 25 T cell receptor beta chains originate from one sample sequenced in a study of cytomegalovirus exposure and HLA in healthy donors. Primers for the PCR totalled 60 Vbeta and 13 Jbeta. Data came from immunoSEQ multiplex PCR; TCRdb stores just in-frame clones and leaves some out. Seen here are under 150,000 clones, roughly 83% observed once, and the top ten hold around 1.2%. The sequenced sample was PBMCs. The receptor source for this set is a girl aged 2 to 10 in good health and CMV-seronegative.

V gene TRBV29-1 combines with J gene TRBJ1-2; 7 bases agree with TRBD1. CDR3 length: 14 amino acids. The V gene's germline CDR1 is SQVTM and CDR2 ANQGSEA. V lost 5 bases to trimming and J lost 2 bases; unmatched junction nucleotides: 8. CDR3 bases: TGCAGCGTTACGACAGGGATGGGAAACTATGGCTACACCTTC. It translates to CSVTTGMGNYGYTF.

This clone was observed once. The rearrangement uses TRBV6-5 and TRBJ2-5; 11 nucleotides match TRBD2. The V and J ends lost 2 bases and 2 bases, in that order; junction bases with no gene match: 4. CDR1 and CDR2 (germline): MNHEY, SVGAGI. This CDR3 region has 16 residues. Written as DNA, the CDR3 is TGTGCCAGCAGTTACAGACTAGCGGGGATACAAGAGACCCAGTACTTC. Translating gives CASSYRLAGIQETQYF.

The chain uses TRBV10-3 and TRBJ1-2; 7 bases line up with TRBD1. CDR1 and CDR2 from the germline V gene are ENHRY and SYGVKD. V shed 0 bases and J 0 bases; nucleotides not matched to a gene: 4. CDR3 size: 16 residues. The CDR3 reads CAISESTGEANYGYTF. CDR3 sequence (DNA): TGTGCCATCAGTGAGTCTACAGGGGAAGCTAACTATGGCTACACCTTC.

This clone was seen only once. V gene TRBV7-2 combines with J gene TRBJ1-4; the D is unclear. The germline gives CDR1 SGHTA, CDR2 FQGNSA. CDR3 length: 14 amino acids. V lost 1 base and J 1 base, leaving 4 bases between the germline ends. In nucleotides, the CDR3 is TGTGCCAGCAGCTTAGGAGGAACTAATGAAAAACTGTTTTTT. Amino acids: CASSLGGTNEKLFF.

The chain combines TRBV7-2 with TRBJ2-7, with D perhaps matching TRBD1 (5 bases). This CDR3 is built from 14 residues. The V end was cut by 1 base, the J end by 7 bases, with 14 bases between. Germline V gene sequence: CDR1 SGHTA, CDR2 FQGNSA. The CDR3 DNA reads TGTGCCAGCAGCTTAGACCCAGGGCTGGGGGAGCAGTACTTC. Residues: CASSLDPGLGEQYF.

Here the CDR3 reads CASSDSGTDTQYF. CDR3 nucleotide sequence: TGTGCCAGCAGCGATTCAGGCACAGATACGCAGTATTTT. The rearrangement links TRBV9 to TRBJ2-3; D is uncertain. The germline V gene has CDR1 SGDLS and CDR2 YYNGEE. V was pared by 3 bases and J by 1 base, with 6 bases between. CDR3 length: 13 amino acids.

The chain uses TRBV12-5 and TRBJ1-5; TRBD1 matches 7 bases. Trimming removed 6 bases from V and 0 bases from J; junction bases left unmatched: 23. The CDR3 sequence is 21 residues long. The germline V gene has CDR1 LGHNT and CDR2 FRNRAP. The DNA for the CDR3 is TGTGCTAGTGGATACGAAAAAAGGGGGCAAGTTGAGGGATATAGCAATCAGCCCCAGCATTTT. This codes for CASGYEKRGQVEGYSNQPQHF.

This rearrangement joins TRBV28 to TRBJ1-4; weak D call: TRBD1 (6 bases). This CDR3 is built from 14 residues. The germline V gene encodes CDR1 MDHEN and CDR2 SYDVKM. V was shortened by 2 bases and J by 4 bases, with 8 bases between the two germline ends. As DNA, the CDR3 is TGTGCCAGCAGTTTACAGGGGTATAATGAAAAACTGTTTTTT. Its translation: CASSLQGYNEKLFF.

The chain is built from TRBV5-4 and TRBJ2-3, with TRBD2 identical over 12 bases. This CDR3 is built from 20 residues. Unmatched junction bases numbered 14, after V lost 2 bases and J lost 1 base. In germline, CDR1 is SGHNT, CDR2 YYREEE (reference sequence). This CDR3 is CASSFRTRASGGAGTDTQYF. DNA for the CDR3: TGTGCCAGCAGCTTTCGAACAAGGGCTAGCGGGGGGGCTGGCACAGATACGCAGTATTTT.

This rearrangement joins TRBV4-2 to TRBJ2-1; D gene ambiguous. V was trimmed by 1 base and J by 1 base, leaving 5 bases between them. Germline values: CDR1 LGHNA, CDR2 YNFKEQ. CDR3 size: 14 residues. The DNA of the CDR3 is TGTGCCAGCAGCCAAGTATTATCCTACAATGAGCAGTTCTTC. Protein product: CASSQVLSYNEQFF.

The chain employs TRBV19 and TRBJ1-1, with 7 bases aligning to TRBD1. The CDR3 is 13 residues long. V was pared by 4 bases and J by 3 bases, with 2 bases of the junction left unmatched. Looked up from germline, CDR1 is LNHDA and CDR2 is SQIVND (reference sequence). The CDR3 DNA follows: TGTGCCAGTAGTAGGCAGGGGGACACTGAAGCTTTCTTT. Protein: CASSRQGDTEAFF.

The chain has TRBV27 and TRBJ2-2; D is uncertain. The CDR3 spans 13 residues. Germline V gives CDR1 MNHEY, CDR2 SMNVEV (reference sequence). Trimming removed 6 bases from V and 0 bases from J, with 5 bases in between. CDR3 bases: TGTGCCAGCAGCCCTTCGAACACCGGGGAGCTGTTTTTT. It translates to CASSPSNTGELFF.

Here the CDR3 DNA reads TGCGCCAGCAGCCCGGGACTAGCGGAGGTCCCCTACGAGCAGTACTTC. Protein sequence: CASSPGLAEVPYEQYF. The rearrangement joins TRBV4-1 to TRBJ2-7; 11 positions agree with TRBD2. The CDR3 runs to 16 residues. CDR1 and CDR2 from the germline V gene are MGHRA and YSYEKL. V gave up 4 bases and J gave up 2 bases; unmatched junction bases: 7.

The chain recombines TRBV20-1 with TRBJ2-1; unclear D gene. The CDR3 is made up of 11 amino acids. Germline CDR1 is DFQATT and CDR2 is SNEGSKA (reference sequence). V lost 6 bases, J lost 4 bases, and 7 bases lay in between. This CDR3 is CSAVSYNEQFF. In DNA, the CDR3 is TGCAGTGCAGTTAGTTACAATGAGCAGTTCTTC.

The chain is built from TRBV27 and TRBJ2-1; 7 bases line up with TRBD2. V lost 7 bases, J lost 9 bases, and 18 bases stayed unmatched. The CDR3 is 16 amino acids. The V gene's germline CDR1 is MNHEY and CDR2 SMNVEV (reference sequence). The CDR3 nucleotides are TGTGCCAGCATAAGTCGAGGGAGGGCCATCGGCACTGAGCAGTTCTTC. Protein sequence: CASISRGRAIGTEQFF.

The chain uses TRBV11-2 and TRBJ2-1; D might be TRBD1 (6 bases). Germline CDR1 SGHAT, CDR2 FQNNGV. The CDR3 loop spans 17 amino acids. V was cut by 5 bases and J by 2 bases, with 19 bases left in between. The CDR3 is CASSPNSGVFTYNEQFF. The CDR3 DNA follows: TGTGCCAGCAGCCCCAACTCAGGGGTGTTCACCTACAATGAGCAGTTCTTC. Full variable domain (outside the CDR3, taken from reference TRBV11-2 and TRBJ2-1): EAGVAQSPRYKIIEKRQSVAFWCNPISGHATLYWYQQILGQGPKLLIQFQNNGVVDDSQLPKDRFSAERLKGVDSTLKIQPAKLEDSAVYLCASSPNSGVFTYNEQFFGPGTRLTVL.

This clone was seen only once. One end of the junction varies from germline; a read error may be responsible. The chain combines TRBV30 with TRBJ2-3; 9 bases align to TRBD2. This CDR3 has 14 residues. CDR1 is GTSNPN and CDR2 is SVGIG in the germline V gene (reference sequence). This CDR3 is CAWTGGGARDMQYF. The CDR3 DNA reads TGTGCCTGGACGGGCGGGGGGGCCCGTGATATGCAGTATTTT.

The chain recombines TRBV27 with TRBJ2-1, with TRBD2 matching 9 bases. The CDR3 runs to 15 residues. Germline V gene lookup returns CDR1 MNHEY and CDR2 SMNVEV (reference sequence). V was pared by 5 bases and J by 0 bases, with 2 bases of the junction left unmatched. CDR3 protein: CASSLAGPSYNEQFF. The CDR3 bases are TGTGCCAGCAGTCTAGCGGGGCCCTCCTACAATGAGCAGTTCTTC.

This chain uses TRBV7-9 with TRBJ2-7; D possibly corresponds to TRBD1 (5 bases). Germline CDR1 and CDR2: SEHNR and FQNEAQ (reference sequence). The CDR3 is made up of 12 amino acids. Deletions cut 6 bases from V and 3 bases from J, with 9 bases between. The CDR3 is CASRSDSYEQYF. DNA of the CDR3: TGTGCCAGCAGATCCGACAGCTACGAGCAGTACTTC.

The chain links TRBV29-1 to TRBJ1-1; TRBD1 matches 11 bases. The CDR3 runs to 11 residues. Germline V gene lookup returns CDR1 SQVTM and CDR2 ANQGSEA. The trim removed 6 bases at V and 8 bases at J, leaving 2 bases unmatched. The CDR3 coding sequence is TGCAGCGTGGACAGGGGGCTGGAAGCTTTCTTT. Translated: CSVDRGLEAFF.

The chain has TRBV28 and TRBJ2-7; a possible D gene is TRBD1 (5 bases). Trimming took 9 bases from V and 2 from J, leaving 14 bases between them. The CDR3 has 13 residues. Germline CDR1 reads MDHEN; CDR2 reads SYDVKM. CDR3 protein: CASETGGPYEQYF. The CDR3 nucleotides are TGTGCCAGTGAAACAGGTGGACCCTACGAGCAGTACTTC. Full variable domain (missing parts from reference TRBV28 and TRBJ2-7): DVKVTQSSRYLVKRTGEKVFLECVQDMDHENMFWYRQDPGLGLRLIYFSYDVKMKEKGDIPEGYSVSREKKERFSLILESASTNQTSMYLCASETGGPYEQYFGPGTRLTVT.

The rearrangement uses TRBV7-9 and TRBJ2-1, with D tentatively TRBD2 (7 bases). CDR3 size: 13 residues. The V and J ends lost 5 bases and 4 bases respectively, with 9 bases between them. Germline V gives CDR1 SEHNR, CDR2 FQNEAQ (reference sequence). The CDR3 here is CASSRGAYNEQFF. CDR3 nucleotides: TGTGCCAGCAGCCGGGGGGCATACAATGAGCAGTTCTTC.

The chain joins TRBV7-2 to TRBJ2-5, with TRBD2 identical over 7 bases. Germline trimming cut 5 bases from V and 1 base from J; bases unmatched to any gene: 4. The CDR3 totals 14 residues. Looked up from germline, CDR1 is SGHTA and CDR2 is FQGNSA. The CDR3 loop reads CASSPSGAQETQYF. In nucleotides, the CDR3 is TGTGCCAGCAGCCCAAGCGGGGCCCAAGAGACCCAGTACTTC. Looking up the rest from reference TRBV7-2 and TRBJ2-5 gives the full variable domain: GAGVSQSPSNKVTEKGKDVELRCDPISGHTALYWYRQSLGQGLEFLIYFQGNSAPDKSGLPSDRFSAERTGGSVSTLTIQRTQQEDSAVYLCASSPSGAQETQYFGPGTRLLVL.

This sequence joins TRBV7-6 and TRBJ2-1; 9 bases map to TRBD2. The junction had 5 bases not matched to a gene; V was cut back by 5 bases and J by 3 bases. This CDR3 spans 15 amino acids. The V gene's germline CDR1 is SGHVS and CDR2 FNYEAQ. The CDR3 nucleotides are TGTGCCAGCAGCCTCGCGGGGGGGATCTACAATGAGCAGTTCTTC. It is translated as CASSLAGGIYNEQFF.

The gene calls are TRBV7-8 and TRBJ1-2; a possible D gene is TRBD1 (6 bases). The V gene lost 0 bases and the J gene lost 3 bases, with 20 bases spanning the gap. The CDR3 totals 18 residues. Per the germline V gene, CDR1 is SGHVS and CDR2 is FQNEAQ. CDR3 amino acids: CASSLATRVEGTYYGYTF. The CDR3 coding sequence is TGTGCCAGCAGCTTAGCGACCAGGGTTGAAGGGACATACTATGGCTACACCTTC. The full variable domain, completed using reference TRBV7-8 and TRBJ1-2, is GAGVSQSPRYKVAKRGQDVALRCDPISGHVSLFWYQQALGQGPEFLTYFQNEAQLDKSGLPSDRFFAERPEGSVSTLKIQRTQQEDSAVYLCASSLATRVEGTYYGYTFGSGTRLTVV.